This TCR beta chain was sequenced for a study of cytotoxic CD8 clonotypes in ibrutinib-treated CLL (dated by TCRdb to about 2021). Describing the broader study: The cohort was composed of some twelve relapsed/refractory and about 16 treatment-naive patients; IGHV unmutated status was identified in roughly 18 patients. On average, each sample had roughly 250,000 productive templates and more than 85,000 productive rearrangements. Of the approximately 86 people in the trial, approximately 24 had longitudinal samples available. Response samples were taken after a median of 12 months on treatment, ranging from roughly 6 to 36 months. Responses were partial in roughly 25 patients and complete in 2; after median about 68 months follow-up, roughly 15 stayed in remission and about twelve progressed. Cryopreserved peripheral blood mononuclear cells were obtained before treatment, at response, and at either sustained remission or disease progression. What the work shows at the level of the full study, not this receptor alone: Public clonotypes were found to be uncommon and were observed to contract or remain stable during treatment; the increase in clonality was shown to reflect expansion of private clonotypes at ibrutinib response. Clonality rose at ibrutinib response, remained stable during sustained remission, and dropped back toward baseline at progression. Baseline clonality was found to be higher than that of age-matched healthy donors and was strongly correlated with circulating CD8+ T-cell counts. Sampling times were not matched between patients in sustained remission and patients whose disease was progressing, and lymph node repertoires were not examined.

On this clone: Its antigen is not yet known. Base qualities are not recorded, but no much larger clone differs from it by a single base.

Each clonotype received, on average, 10x coverage in deep resolution sequencing performed on a MiSeq, where the target depth lay between 1 in 1 million and 1 in 200,000 T cells. TCR beta libraries were generated with the immunoSEQ hsTCRB Kit. The paper's processing steps were these. ImmunoSEQ Data Assistant and ImmunoSEQ Analyzer were used for data analysis, and V, D and J genes were assigned according to IMGT definitions. Clonality, which ranges from 0 to 1, was calculated as one minus the normalized Shannon entropy of productive rearrangement frequencies. Public clonotype analysis was restricted to overrepresented clonotypes comprising at least 0.05% of each patient's repertoire. Repertoires from about a dozen age-matched healthy donors in immuneACCESS were used as clonality controls. Drawn from immuneACCESS, this table holds only the in-frame rearrangements with V and J called that TCRdb kept. Clones are partly lost; checked studies trace under half to an unresolved V gene and leave the rest unexplained. V, J and clone size are taken as reported in that table, and D and trimming were inferred from the DNA itself. This sample gives around 310,000 clones in total; roughly 85% of them show up just once. The top ten constitute approximately 7% of the sample.

The CDR3, cysteine through phenylalanine, is 14 amino acids long. The DNA shown is the 42-base CDR3, in frame from base 1. V loses 3 bases of germline sequence and J loses 2 bases, and the interval between the two ends is 11 bases. The germline V gene (reference sequence) gives CDR1 as MNHEY and CDR2 as SMNVEV. For TCR beta library preparation, roughly 2 micrograms of genomic DNA was extracted from cryopreserved PBMCs. Longitudinal blood samples from CLL patients receiving ibrutinib monotherapy were subjected to high-throughput TCR beta sequencing. The patients took part in an open-label, single-center phase 2 trial of ibrutinib monotherapy.

In this chain, TRBV27 is recombined with TRBJ2-7; TRBD2 could be the D gene, as 6 bases match. The specimen was PBMCs, collected before ibrutinib treatment. The sequence derives from a human donor with chronic lymphocytic leukemia. This receptor carries the CDR3 CASSLRGTAYEQYF. The DNA is TGTGCCAGCAGTTTGCGCGGGACCGCCTACGAGCAGTACTTC.